This T cell receptor beta chain was observed in a study of cytomegalovirus exposure and HLA in healthy donors. The germline V and J ends were trimmed by 7 bases and 4 bases, with 8 bases remaining between them. CDR3 length: 12 residues. Germline V gene lookup returns CDR1 LNHDA and CDR2 SQIVND (reference sequence). Study results and caveats: A later analysis reportedly found fewer N-insertions in an Asian-associated ancestry cluster than the roughly 670-donor mean. By HLA locus, TCR association rates varied in a later analysis, with DRB1 showing the most and HLA-C the fewest. As a later analysis revealed, most CMV-associated TCR beta chains appeared HLA-restricted. Based on reports, TCR beta sequences accurately predicted HLA-A and HLA-B alleles for most subjects.

PCR amplification relied on 60 Vbeta primers (plus 13 Jbeta primers). The table came from immunoSEQ multiplex PCR; TCRdb's copy has only in-frame clones and leaves some out. This table holds tens of thousands of clones, 53% found once. A note on this clone: Its matching antigen is unknown.

This sequence originates from a woman aged 40 to 50 in good health and CMV-seropositive. The sequenced sample consisted of PBMCs. The genes are TRBV19 and TRBJ1-5; D remains ambiguous. In DNA form, the CDR3 reads TGTGCCAGTACACGAGAGAATCAGCCCCAGCATTTT. This encodes CASTRENQPQHF.